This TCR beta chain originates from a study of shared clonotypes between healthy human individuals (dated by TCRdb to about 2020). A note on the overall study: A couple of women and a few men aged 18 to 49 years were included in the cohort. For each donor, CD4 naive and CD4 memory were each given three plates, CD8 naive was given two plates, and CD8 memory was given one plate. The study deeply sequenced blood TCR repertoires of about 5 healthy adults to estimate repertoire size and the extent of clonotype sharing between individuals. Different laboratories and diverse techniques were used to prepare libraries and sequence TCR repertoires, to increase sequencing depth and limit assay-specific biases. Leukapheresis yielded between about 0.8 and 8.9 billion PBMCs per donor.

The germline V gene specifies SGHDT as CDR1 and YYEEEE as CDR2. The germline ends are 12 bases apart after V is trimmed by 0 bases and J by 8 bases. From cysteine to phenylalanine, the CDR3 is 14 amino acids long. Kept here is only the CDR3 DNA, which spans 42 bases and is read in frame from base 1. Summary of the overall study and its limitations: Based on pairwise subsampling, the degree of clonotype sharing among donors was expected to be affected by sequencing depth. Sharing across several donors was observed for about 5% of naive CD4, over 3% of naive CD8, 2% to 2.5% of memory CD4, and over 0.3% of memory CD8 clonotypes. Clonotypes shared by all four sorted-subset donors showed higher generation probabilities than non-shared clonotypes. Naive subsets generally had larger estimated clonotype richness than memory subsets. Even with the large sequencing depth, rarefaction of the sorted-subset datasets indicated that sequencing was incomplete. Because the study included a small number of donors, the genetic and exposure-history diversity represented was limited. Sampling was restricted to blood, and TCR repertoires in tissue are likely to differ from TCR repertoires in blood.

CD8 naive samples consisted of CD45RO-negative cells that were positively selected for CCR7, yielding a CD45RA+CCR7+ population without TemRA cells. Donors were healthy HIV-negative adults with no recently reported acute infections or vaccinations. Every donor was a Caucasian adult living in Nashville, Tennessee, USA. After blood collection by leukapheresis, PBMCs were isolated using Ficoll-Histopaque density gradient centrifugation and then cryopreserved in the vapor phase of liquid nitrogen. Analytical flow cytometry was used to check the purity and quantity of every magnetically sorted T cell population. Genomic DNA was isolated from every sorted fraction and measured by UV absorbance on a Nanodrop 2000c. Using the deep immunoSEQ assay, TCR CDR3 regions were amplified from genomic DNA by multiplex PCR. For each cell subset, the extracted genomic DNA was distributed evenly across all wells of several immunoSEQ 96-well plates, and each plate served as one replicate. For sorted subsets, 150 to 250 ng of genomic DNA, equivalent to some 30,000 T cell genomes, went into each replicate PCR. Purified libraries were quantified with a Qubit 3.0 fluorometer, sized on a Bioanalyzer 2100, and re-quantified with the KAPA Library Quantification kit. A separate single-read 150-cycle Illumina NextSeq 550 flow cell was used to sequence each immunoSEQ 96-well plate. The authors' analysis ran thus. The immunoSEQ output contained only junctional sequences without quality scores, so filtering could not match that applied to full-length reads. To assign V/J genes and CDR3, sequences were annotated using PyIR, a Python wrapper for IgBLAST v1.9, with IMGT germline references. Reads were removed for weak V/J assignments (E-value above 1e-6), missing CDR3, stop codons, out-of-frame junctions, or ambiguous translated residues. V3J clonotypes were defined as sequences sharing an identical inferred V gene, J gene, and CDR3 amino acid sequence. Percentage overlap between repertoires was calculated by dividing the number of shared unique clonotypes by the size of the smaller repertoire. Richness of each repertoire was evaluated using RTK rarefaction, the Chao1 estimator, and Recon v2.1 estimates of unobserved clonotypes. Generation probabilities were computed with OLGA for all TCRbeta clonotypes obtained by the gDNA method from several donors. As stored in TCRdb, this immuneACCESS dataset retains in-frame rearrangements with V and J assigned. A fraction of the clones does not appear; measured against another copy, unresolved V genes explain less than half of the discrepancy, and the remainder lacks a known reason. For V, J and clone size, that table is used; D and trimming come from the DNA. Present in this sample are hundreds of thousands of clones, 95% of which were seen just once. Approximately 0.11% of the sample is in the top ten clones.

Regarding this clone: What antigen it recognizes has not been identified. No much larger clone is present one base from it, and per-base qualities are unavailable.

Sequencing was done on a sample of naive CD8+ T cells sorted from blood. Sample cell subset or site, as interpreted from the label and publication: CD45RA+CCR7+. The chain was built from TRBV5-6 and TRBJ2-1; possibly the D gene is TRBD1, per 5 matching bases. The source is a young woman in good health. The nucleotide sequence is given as TGTGCCAGCAGCTTGGACAGGTCTGAGGATGAGCAGTTCTTC. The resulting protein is CASSLDRSEDEQFF.